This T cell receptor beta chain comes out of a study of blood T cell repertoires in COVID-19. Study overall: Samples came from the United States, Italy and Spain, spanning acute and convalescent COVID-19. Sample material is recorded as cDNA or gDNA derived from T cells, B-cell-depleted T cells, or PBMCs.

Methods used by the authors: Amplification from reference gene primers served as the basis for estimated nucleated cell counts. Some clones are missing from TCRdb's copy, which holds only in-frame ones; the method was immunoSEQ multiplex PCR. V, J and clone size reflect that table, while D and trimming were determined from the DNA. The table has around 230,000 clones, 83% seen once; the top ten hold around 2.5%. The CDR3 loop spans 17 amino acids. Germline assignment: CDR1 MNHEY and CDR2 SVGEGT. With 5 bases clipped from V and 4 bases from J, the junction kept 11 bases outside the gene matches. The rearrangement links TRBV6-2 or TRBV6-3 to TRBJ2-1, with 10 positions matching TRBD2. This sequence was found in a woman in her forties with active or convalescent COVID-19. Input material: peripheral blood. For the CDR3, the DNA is TGTGCCAGCAGTCTCGGACTAGCGGACCCAGGGTACAATGAGCAGTTCTTC. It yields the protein CASSLGLADPGYNEQFF.